By share of the sample, the clone carrying this T cell receptor beta chain is medium-sized. Authors' methods: Estimates of nucleated cell counts were drawn from the amplification of reference gene primers. Using immunoSEQ multiplex PCR, the repertoire was profiled, and TCRdb retains in-frame clones only, with some absent. That table gives V, J and clone size, and the DNA gave D and trimming. The table records about 180,000 clones, around 86% of them present only once. These data come from a study of blood T cell repertoires in COVID-19. Per the germline V gene, CDR1 is SGDLS and CDR2 is YYNGEE. The CDR3 runs to 14 residues. V trimming: 3 bases; J trimming: 5 bases; junction bases outside the gene matches: 6. During active infection, Seattle patients enrolled and were then monitored through disease.

The material sequenced was peripheral blood. The chain employs TRBV9 and TRBJ2-7; 9 nucleotides agree with TRBD1. This receptor was identified in a woman in her 70s with COVID-19, enrolled during active disease. CDR3 DNA sequence: TGTGCCAGCAGCGGTTCGGGACAGGGCGACGAGCAGTACTTC. Translation gives CASSGSGQGDEQYF. Full variable domain (outside the CDR3, taken from reference TRBV9 and TRBJ2-7): DSGVTQTPKHLITATGQRVTLRCSPRSGDLSVYWYQQSLDQGLQFLIQYYNGEERAKGNILERFSAQQFPDLHSELNLSSLELGDSALYFCASSGSGQGDEQYFGPGTRLTVT.